This T cell receptor (beta chain) is drawn from a study of post-analysis software for immune sequencing data. Across the whole study: In terms of disease course, relapsing-remitting, secondary progressive and progressive-relapsing multiple sclerosis were included. Study results and limitations: Controls had lower frequencies than patients of about 5 TRBV segments, which included TRBV5-6, TRBV5-1 and TRBV20-1.

Germline V CDR1 and CDR2: MNHEY, SVGEGT. The ends were cut back, 6 bases at V and 6 bases at J, with 29 bases in the middle. CDR3 length equals 18 residues. TCR beta libraries were prepared from cDNA with unique molecular identifiers. Yield was approximately 500,000 cDNA molecules from roughly 1 to 10 million T cells. TCRdb re-analysed the PCR reads in MiXCR, keeping a single row per CDR3 protein. In the table there are hundreds of thousands of distinct CDR3 sequences, roughly 50% of which are singletons. A word on this clonotype: What it binds is unknown.

The sequence was collected from a girl aged 10-17 years with multiple sclerosis. Sequenced sample: blood. The rearrangement joins TRBV6-2 or TRBV6-3 to TRBJ1-2; no reliable D call. The CDR3: CASSRTITLQSSEDGYTF. Here the CDR3 DNA reads TGTGCCAGCAGCAGGACGATAACACTACAGTCCTCGGAGGATGGCTACACCTTC.